This T cell receptor (beta chain) emerged from a study of beta chain features in type 1 diabetes. Notes on the study in general: Individuals with type 1 diabetes displayed fewer insertions and more deletions at VDJ junctions.

Every isolated RNA sample was fully reverse transcribed, so sequencing captured expressed TCRB transcripts. Profiling relied on immunoSEQ multiplex PCR, and the TCRdb table lists in-frame clones only, not all of them. This repertoire shows 200,000 to 250,000 clones, 12% to 15% found once; its top ten account for around 0.026%. It was one heparinised blood draw, averaging roughly 100 mL, that each donor gave. Each of the CD4+ naive, central memory, regulatory and stem cell-like memory populations was sorted via CD45RO/CCR7/CD25/CD127/CD95/CD27. All of the sorted populations showed purity greater than 95%. There are a few counts of this clone. No antigen is known for it. Material for sequencing was naive CD4+ T cells from blood. The sequence was collected from a woman aged 40 to 50 in good health.

The CDR3 coding sequence is TGTGCCATCAGTGAGTCGATAGACATATATGGCTACACCTTC. Translation gives CAISESIDIYGYTF. This sequence joins TRBV10-3 and TRBJ1-2; D gene unclear. The V and J ends lost 0 bases and 5 bases respectively, with 10 bases between them. The CDR3 runs to 14 residues. In germline, CDR1 is ENHRY, CDR2 SYGVKD.